The rows below give T cell receptor beta chains drawn from one sample of a study of technical replicates of blood from several donors. Measured with immunoSEQ multiplex PCR; TCRdb has only the in-frame clones, and not every one. The sample contains over 60,000 clones, 93% of which appear only once. What was sequenced was T cells isolated from PBMCs. The receptors come from a human donor in good health. The CDR3 runs from the conserved cysteine through the conserved F or W. The D gene is left open where the match is weak. Size values are once, few and many counts, or a class for expanded clones, and some rows have none.

V gene,J gene,D gene,clone size,CDR3 DNA,CDR3 protein
TRBV5-1,TRBJ1-2,.,.,TGCGCCAGCAGCGTGATGGGGGCGGACTATGGCTACACCTTC,CASSVMGADYGYTF
TRBV18,TRBJ1-5,.,.,TGTGCCAGCTCACGGACACCACAACGCAATCAGCCCCAGCATTTT,CASSRTPQRNQPQHF
TRBV18,TRBJ1-1,.,few,TGTGCCAGCTCACGGGACCCAGGGAGGGACACTGAAGCTTTCTTT,CASSRDPGRDTEAFF
TRBV19,TRBJ1-4,TRBD1,.,TGTGCCAGTAGCCAATACCGGGGACAGGGGAATGAAAAACTGTTTTTT,CASSQYRGQGNEKLFF
TRBV11-2,TRBJ2-5,.,.,TGTGCCAGCAGCTCACTGGAAGAGACCCAGTACTTC,CASSSLEETQYF
TRBV25-1,TRBJ1-2,TRBD1,.,TGTGCCAGCAATCCACGGGACAGGGATGGCTACACCTTC,CASNPRDRDGYTF
TRBV5-4,TRBJ2-2,TRBD2,.,TGTGCCAGCAGCCCCCGGATAGCGGGAGGGCGTGACACCGGGGAGCTGTTTTTT,CASSPRIAGGRDTGELFF
TRBV9,TRBJ2-3,TRBD2,.,TGTGCCAGCACTCAGAGGAGCGGGGGAGATACGCAGTATTTT,CASTQRSGGDTQYF
TRBV23-1,TRBJ1-1,.,.,TGCGCCAGCAGTCAATCGGCGTGTGTAACGGGGAGCGGGCGAATGAACACTGAAGCTTTCTTT,CASSQSACVTGSGRMNTEAFF
TRBV19,TRBJ1-2,TRBD1,.,TGTGCCAGTACGAGGGGGCTTGAGGGCTACACCTTC,CASTRGLEGYTF
TRBV30,TRBJ1-2,.,.,TGTGCCTGGAGTGTATACGGGGGTGGCTACACCTTC,CAWSVYGGGYTF
TRBV29-1,TRBJ2-3,TRBD2,.,TGCAGCGCCCAGGGACTAGCGGGCTACACAGATACGCAGTATTTT,CSAQGLAGYTDTQYF
TRBV5-6,TRBJ2-3,.,once,TGTGCCAGCAGCCTGAGCAACACCGGGGTTGACACAGATACGCAGTATTTT,CASSLSNTGVDTDTQYF
TRBV27,TRBJ2-5,.,.,TGTGCCAGCAGTTTATTGGGGGGACGGGGGGAGACCCAGTACTTC,CASSLLGGRGETQYF
TRBV2,TRBJ2-4,.,.,TGTGCCAGCAGTGACAGGGGTCCCAGCAAAAACATTCAGTACTTC,CASSDRGPSKNIQYF
TRBV2,TRBJ2-7,TRBD2,.,TGTGCCAGCAGGGGCGGGAGGGCTCACGAGCAGTACTTC,CASRGGRAHEQYF
TRBV11-2,TRBJ2-5,TRBD1,.,TGTGCCAGCAGCAGTATGACAGGGACGAGGAAAGAGACCCAGTACTTC,CASSSMTGTRKETQYF
TRBV29-1,TRBJ2-4,.,.,TGCAGCGTTGAAGGGACAGACCTAGCCAAAAACATTCAGTACTTC,CSVEGTDLAKNIQYF
TRBV27,TRBJ2-7,.,.,TGTGCCAGCAGTTTATGGAAGCAGGGCATCGAGCAGTACTTC,CASSLWKQGIEQYF
TRBV11-3,TRBJ2-7,TRBD2,.,TGTGCCAGCAGCATCGGCGGGAGTAAGGTGTACGAGCAGTACTTC,CASSIGGSKVYEQYF
TRBV9,TRBJ1-2,TRBD1,once,TGTGCCAGCAGCGTAGGGACAGGGATCAGTGGCTACACCTTC,CASSVGTGISGYTF
TRBV5-1,TRBJ2-1,.,once,TGCGCCAGCAGCTTGGGAGGGGGAACCTACAATGAGCAGTTCTTC,CASSLGGGTYNEQFF
TRBV4-1,TRBJ2-7,TRBD2,.,TGCGCCAGCGCCACGGGAGGGCGACCCTACGAGCAGTACTTC,CASATGGRPYEQYF
TRBV30,TRBJ1-1,.,few,TGTGCCTGGAGTGTGGGCAGGGGCACTGAAGCTTTCTTT,CAWSVGRGTEAFF
TRBV15,TRBJ2-7,TRBD1,once,TGTGCCACCAGTACCCAGGACAGGGCCAGCGAGCAGTACTTC,CATSTQDRASEQYF
TRBV4-1,TRBJ1-1,.,.,TGCGCCAGCAGCCAGAGTTTGAACACTGAAGCTTTCTTT,CASSQSLNTEAFF
TRBV7-2,TRBJ2-1,TRBD1,.,TGTGCCAGCAGCTTAAAGACAGGGAATGAGCAGTTCTTC,CASSLKTGNEQFF
TRBV9,TRBJ1-2,.,.,TGTGCCAGCAGCGCCCTGGGAGCCGAAGCTAACTATGGCTACACCTTC,CASSALGAEANYGYTF
TRBV28,TRBJ2-7,TRBD1,.,TGTGCCATCTCGGACAGGGATTTATACGAGCAGTACTTC,CAISDRDLYEQYF
TRBV28,TRBJ1-2,.,once,TGTGCCAGCAGTCTTAATCCAGGCCGGGATAACTATGGCTACACCTTC,CASSLNPGRDNYGYTF
TRBV7-6,TRBJ2-7,TRBD2,.,TGTGCCAGCAGCGCGGGGACTAGCCGTCAGCAGTACTTC,CASSAGTSRQQYF
TRBV15,TRBJ2-3,.,.,TGTGCCACCAGCAGAGATCAGGTCAGGACAGATACGCAGTATTTT,CATSRDQVRTDTQYF